This TCR beta chain was recorded in a study of spatial heterogeneity in lung cancer (dated 2019 in TCRdb). For context, the study as a whole: Beta-chain transcripts were consistently detected in greater numbers than alpha-chain transcripts, which likely reflects a higher abundance of beta-chain transcripts. In the raw uncorrected reads, each unique combination of TCR and UMI appeared more than ten times on average. In non-small cell lung cancer, the study quantitatively compared TCR alpha and beta repertoires across several tumor regions, matched nontumor lung, and blood. Nonsynonymous mutation counts, determined by whole-exome sequencing of tumor tissue, were related to features of the TCR repertoire. Both alpha and beta chains were TCR-sequenced in around 230 tumor regions, 64 matched nontumor lung samples and some 50 PBMC samples obtained at surgery.

The library relied on 5' RACE. The instrument given in TCRdb is NextSeq 500. In the TCR library protocol, a unique molecular identifier was attached to each TCR cDNA molecule so that PCR and sequencing errors could be corrected. The original methods were these. TCR identification, UMI-based error correction and CDR3 extraction were performed with Decombinator tools. Expanded TCRs were defined as those above a frequency of 2 per 1,000, corresponding to the top 1% of the tumor frequency distribution. Rényi diversity was computed with the R vegan package after subsampling each repertoire 100 times to 5,000 TCRs. CDR3 similarity networks were built from amino acid triplet string-kernel similarity, with CDR3s being connected when pairwise similarity was above 0.82. The public reads were reprocessed in TCRdb via fastp at Q25 and MiXCR, keeping in-frame beta chains. Every distinct CDR3 protein forms one entry, paired with its most common genes and DNA. The V and J calls, along with clone size, are taken from TCRdb and not from the paper's own processing. The sample table holds roughly 50,000 distinct CDR3 sequences, of which 7.6% were seen once. In total, the top ten clones hold 10% to 15% of the sample.

This specimen's time point label, per the study, means: sample taken at primary tumor resection. Whole RNA extracted from tumor and nontumor lung tissue, or from cryopreserved PBMC samples, was used for TCR sequencing without cell sorting. Donors were 72 patients with early-stage, untreated non-small cell lung cancer from the lung TRACERx cohort. Only patients with enough RNA available from two or more tumor regions were chosen for TCR sequencing. From its cysteine to its phenylalanine, the CDR3 spans 15 amino acids. The sequence is cut down to CDR3 DNA, 45 bases in frame from base 1. CDR1 and CDR2 (LGHDT, YNNKEL) derive from the germline V gene (reference sequence). V loses 6 bases of germline sequence and J loses 4 bases, and the interval between the two ends is 16 bases. What the work shows at the level of the full study, not this receptor alone: Ubiquitous expanded tumor TCRs were found in blood more often at tumor resection than at routine follow-up. Confirming at a functional level the hypothesis that regional TCRs recognize regional mutations was considered to require additional single-cell paired TCR alpha and beta sequencing.

This clonotype was seen more than once but under ten times. This receptor's antigen is unknown. No qualities accompany the bases; no much larger clone lies one base away. The receptor chain draws on TRBV3-1 and TRBJ1-5; matching of 5 bases hints at TRBD1 as the D gene. This sample comprised PBMCs, obtained at surgery. This clonotype was sampled from a female donor with early-stage non-small cell lung cancer. The nucleotide sequence is given as TGTGCCAGCAGTATGAGGAGGGGCGGAAATCAGCCCCAGCATTTT. It specifies CASSMRRGGNQPQHF.